There are a few counts of the clone carrying this T cell receptor beta chain. The data were taken from a study of blood T cell repertoires in COVID-19. Background on the study: Donors in the United States, Italy and Spain gave samples during acute or convalescent COVID-19.

Participants had their cohort set by participant-reported clinical history. The V gene lost 0 bases and the J gene lost 3 bases, with 10 bases spanning the gap. The germline CDR1 and CDR2 sequences are LNHNV and YYDKDF (reference sequence). The CDR3 contains 15 residues. Repertoires were generated with immunoSEQ multiplex PCR, while TCRdb's copy carries only in-frame clones and drops some. Altogether approximately 450,000 clones are present, 70% to 90% being singletons, with the ten largest covering about 2.1%. The J gene is TRBJ2-3, the V gene TRBV15, with D tentatively TRBD1 (6 bases). The source of this sequence is a woman aged 18-35 years with acute COVID-19. Material: PBMCs or T cells enriched from blood (not recorded which). The CDR3 DNA sequence: TGTGCCACCAGCAGAGATCGAGGGGGAACAGATACGCAGTATTTT. This sequence encodes CATSRDRGGTDTQYF.